This T cell receptor (beta chain) was retrieved from a study of follicular helper T cells after annual influenza vaccination. Study context: Sampling occurred days 0, 7 and 28 after each influenza vaccination. For some subjects, blood spans the 2013-2014, 2014-2015 and 2015-2016 annual vaccinations. Overall study results and limits: ICOS+CD38+ cTfh clonality change tracked circulating plasmablast frequency change.

A note on this clone: What it binds is unknown.

The CDR3 runs to 12 residues. Germline V gene data show CDR1 as MDHEN and CDR2 as SYDVKM. The V gene lost 5 bases and the J gene lost 10 bases, with 14 bases spanning the gap. Clones were sequenced by immunoSEQ multiplex PCR, and TCRdb holds only the in-frame ones, with some missing. The sample consists of about 8,700 clones, around 86% of them appearing once. Noted time point: 2015-2016 season, 7 days after influenza vaccination. Sorted blood CD4 subsets were sequenced before and after adults received seasonal inactivated influenza vaccine. This receptor was taken from an adult who received the influenza vaccine. The material was CXCR5+ CD38- circulating T follicular helper cells from blood, obtained 7 days after influenza vaccination. The subset was: circulating Tfh, non-naive CD4+CXCR5+PD-1+ (ICOS+CD38+ or ICOS-CD38-). The V gene is TRBV28, the J gene TRBJ1-1; no clear D gene. This CDR3 reads CASSARASRAFF. The CDR3 nucleotides read TGTGCCAGCAGTGCAAGGGCCTCCCGAGCTTTCTTT.